This T cell receptor beta chain originates from a study of cytomegalovirus exposure and HLA in healthy donors. Study-wide background: Prior work identified around 100 million unique TCR beta sequences in roughly 190 million T cells. HLA-typed donors contributed 65 million to 95 million unique TCRs, which were held in an early data release.

The PCR had 60 Vbeta and 13 Jbeta primers. Clones were read by immunoSEQ multiplex PCR, and TCRdb kept only the in-frame ones, dropping some. The top ten hold approximately 1.7% of the sample, which has around 130,000 clones, approximately 80% seen once. Between the trimmed V and J ends, which lost 5 bases and 12 bases, there was a span of 14 bases. This CDR3 spans 12 amino acids. CDR1 SEHNR and CDR2 FQNEAQ come from the germline V gene (reference sequence). The chain carries TRBV7-9 and TRBJ2-1, with D perhaps TRBD1 (5 bases). The specimen was PBMCs. The source of this sequence is a woman between 35 and 50 years old in good health and CMV-seronegative. The CDR3 nucleotides are TGTGCCAGCAGCAACACAGGCCGTGCGCAGTTCTTC. It specifies CASSNTGRAQFF. Drawing the rest from reference TRBV7-9 and TRBJ2-1, the complete variable domain is DTGVSQNPRHKITKRGQNVTFRCDPISEHNRLYWYRQTLGQGPEFLTYFQNEAQLEKSRLLSDRFSAERPKGSFSTLEIQRTEQGDSAMYLCASSNTGRAQFFGPGTRLTVL.